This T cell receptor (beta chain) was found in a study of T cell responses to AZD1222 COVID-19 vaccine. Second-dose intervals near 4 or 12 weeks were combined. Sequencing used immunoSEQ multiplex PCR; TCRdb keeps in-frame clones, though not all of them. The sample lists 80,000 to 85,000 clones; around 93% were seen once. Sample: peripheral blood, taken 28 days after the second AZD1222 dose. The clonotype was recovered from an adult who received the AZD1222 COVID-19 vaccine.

Written as DNA, the CDR3 is TGTGCCAGCAGCAAGCAGAGCTCTGGGGCCAACGTCCTGACTTTC. The encoded protein is CASSKQSSGANVLTF. The gene calls are TRBV9 and TRBJ2-6; D unclear. CDR1 and CDR2 (germline): SGDLS, YYNGEE. This CDR3 comprises 15 residues. The V and J ends lost 4 bases and 0 bases respectively, with 8 bases between them.